The 24 T cell receptor beta chains below all came from one sample that was sequenced in a study of blood T cell repertoires in COVID-19. Some clones are missing from TCRdb's copy, which holds only in-frame ones; the method was immunoSEQ multiplex PCR. The data hold about 130,000 clones, with about 72% observed a single time. The sample consisted of peripheral blood. The receptors were sampled from a woman aged 70-85 years with acute or convalescent COVID-19.

The J gene is TRBJ1-6, the V gene TRBV5-4; perhaps TRBD1 as D (6 bases). Trimming pared 7 bases from V and 7 bases from J, leaving 27 bases between. CDR1 and CDR2 from the germline V gene are SGHNT and YYREEE (reference sequence). The CDR3 consists of 18 residues. The CDR3 region is CASARSARGPPKNSPLHF. In DNA form, the CDR3 reads TGTGCCAGCGCCCGCTCCGCGCGGGGGCCTCCCAAAAATTCACCCCTCCACTTT.

The genes are TRBV6-5 and TRBJ2-1, with 12 bases that match TRBD2. This CDR3 is 15 amino acids long. Looked up from germline, CDR1 is MNHEY and CDR2 is SVGAGI. J was trimmed by 6 bases and V by 7 bases; bases with no gene match: 7. The CDR3 bases are TGTGCCAGCACTCCTAGCGGGAGGGGTCGCAATGAGCAGTTCTTC. Encoded protein: CASTPSGRGRNEQFF.

The CDR3 DNA reads as TGCGCCAGCAGTACCGGCCCAGCGGCGGGAGATACGCAGTATTTT. Amino acid sequence: CASSTGPAAGDTQYF. The rearrangement uses TRBV5-1 and TRBJ2-3; TRBD2 might be the D (5 bases). There are 15 residues in the CDR3. V was clipped by 5 bases and J by 5 bases, with 18 bases between them. The germline V gene has CDR1 SGHRS and CDR2 YFSETQ. The full variable domain, rest sourced from reference TRBV5-1 and TRBJ2-3, is KAGVTQTPRYLIKTRGQQVTLSCSPISGHRSVSWYQQTPGQGLQFLFEYFSETQRNKGNFPGRFSGRQFSNSRSEMNVSTLELGDSALYLCASSTGPAAGDTQYFGPGTRLTVL.

There are a few counts of this clone. CDR3 amino acids: CASSFRGVDEQFF. CDR3 DNA sequence: TGTGCCAGCAGTTTCCGGGGGGTGGATGAGCAGTTCTTC. J is TRBJ2-1 and V is TRBV6-5; the match to TRBD2 covers 7 bases. Trimming cost V 4 bases and J 8 bases; bases outside gene matches: 5. CDR3 length: 13 residues. Looked up from germline, CDR1 is MNHEY and CDR2 is SVGAGI.

This clone has just a few counts. CDR3 sequence: CASSEGRDTEAFF. CDR3 DNA: TGCGCCAGCAGTGAGGGTCGGGATACTGAAGCTTTCTTT. The chain employs TRBV10-2 and TRBJ1-1; D gene unclear. V dropped 2 bases and J dropped 5 bases, with 9 bases sitting between them. Germline assignment: CDR1 WSHSY and CDR2 SAAADI. There are 13 residues in the CDR3.

This sequence joins TRBV7-2 and TRBJ2-7, with D perhaps TRBD2 (6 bases). The CDR3 runs to 16 residues. V was pared by 5 bases and J by 2 bases, with 19 bases between. From germline, CDR1 is SGHTA and CDR2 FQGNSA. Written as DNA, the CDR3 is TGTGCCAGCAGCCCTGACGTAGCGCGGGGAACCTACGAGCAGTACTTC. It encodes CASSPDVARGTYEQYF.

This clone was seen only a few times. The rearrangement links TRBV29-1 to TRBJ2-1; 8 nucleotides match TRBD2. After removal of 1 base from V and 7 bases from J, the junction contained 3 bases not matched to a gene. Germline V CDR1 and CDR2: SQVTM, ANQGSEA. The CDR3 sequence is 13 residues long. The CDR3 coding sequence is TGCAGCGTTGAAGGGGTAGCGGGAAATGAGCAGTTCTTC. Translating gives CSVEGVAGNEQFF.

V usage is TRBV11-2 and J usage is TRBJ2-3; unclear D gene. V lost 3 bases and J lost 3, with 10 bases in between. The CDR3 has 14 residues. Per germline, CDR1 SGHAT and CDR2 FQNNGV. The CDR3: CASSFLRTTDTQYF. The CDR3, as DNA: TGTGCCAGCAGCTTCCTGCGCACTACAGATACGCAGTATTTT. The whole variable domain, remainder taken from reference TRBV11-2 and TRBJ2-3, is EAGVAQSPRYKIIEKRQSVAFWCNPISGHATLYWYQQILGQGPKLLIQFQNNGVVDDSQLPKDRFSAERLKGVDSTLKIQPAKLEDSAVYLCASSFLRTTDTQYFGPGTRLTVL.

This rearrangement joins TRBV6-7 to TRBJ2-7; the match to TRBD1 covers 7 bases. TRBV6-7 is sorted into the ORF group, with uncertain function. V gave up 2 bases and J gave up 0 bases; unmatched junction bases: 10. The CDR3 is 17 amino acids. The CDR3 DNA reads as TGTGCCAGCAGTTACCCGCGAAGAGGGGGCTCCTCCTACGAGCAGTACTTC. It encodes CASSYPRRGGSSYEQYF.

The table lists this clone with a few counts. The chain couples TRBV2 to TRBJ1-5, with 7 bases lining up with TRBD1. CDR3 size: 16 residues. Germline values: CDR1 SNHLY, CDR2 FYNNEI. Trimming took 4 bases from V and 0 from J; bases not matched to a gene: 6. DNA of the CDR3: TGTGCCAGCAGTGTTTTAGGACAGGTTAGCAATCAGCCCCAGCATTTT. As protein: CASSVLGQVSNQPQHF.

CDR3 nucleotides: TGTGCCATCAGTGAGTCGACTCCCGGGACAGGTCCGAGGGGTGAGCAGTTCTTC. This sequence encodes CAISESTPGTGPRGEQFF. V and J are TRBV10-3 and TRBJ2-1, with 8 bases matching TRBD1. CDR3 length: 18 residues. The junction had 16 bases not matched to a gene; V was cut back by 0 bases and J by 9 bases. The germline gives CDR1 ENHRY, CDR2 SYGVKD.

This sequence joins TRBV9 and TRBJ2-7, with D hard to call. Trimming shortened V by 0 bases and J by 4 bases, and 14 bases separated the two germline ends. The CDR3 is 15 amino acids. Germline-derived CDR1 and CDR2 are SGDLS and YYNGEE. As DNA, the CDR3 is TGTGCCAGCAGCGTAGCCCCCAATACAGAATACGAGCAGTACTTC. Protein sequence: CASSVAPNTEYEQYF.

This clone was found once. The DNA of the CDR3 is TGTGCCAGCAGTACGGGACTAGCGGGGCCCTACAATGAGCAGTTCTTC. Residues: CASSTGLAGPYNEQFF. This chain links TRBV2 with TRBJ2-1; TRBD2 matches at 13 bases. CDR1 is SNHLY and CDR2 is FYNNEI in the germline V gene. Trimming cost V 5 bases and J 2 bases; bases outside gene matches: 3. The CDR3 has 16 amino acids.

For the CDR3, the DNA is TGTGCCAGCAGTACCCGGACAGGGTTTCACAACGAGCAGTACTTC. This encodes CASSTRTGFHNEQYF. The chain couples TRBV6-6 to TRBJ2-7; 8 bases fit TRBD1. CDR1 is MNHNY, CDR2 SVGAGI, per germline (reference sequence). J was trimmed by 5 bases and V by 5 bases; bases with no gene match: 11. There are 15 residues in the CDR3.

This chain links TRBV7-2 with TRBJ2-1, with TRBD2 matching over 11 bases. Germline V lookup: CDR1 SGHTA, CDR2 FQGNSA. Trimming removed 1 base from V and 9 bases from J; junction bases left unmatched: 5. This CDR3 contains 15 residues. The CDR3 DNA reads as TGTGCCAGCAGCTTAGATCTACTAGCGGGGGCTGAGCAGTTCTTC. It specifies CASSLDLLAGAEQFF.

This clone was seen a few times. V gene TRBV9 combines with J gene TRBJ1-2; no firm D call. CDR1 is SGDLS, CDR2 YYNGEE, per germline. The CDR3 length is 15 residues. V lost 0 bases and J lost 0, with 9 bases in between. CDR3 amino acids: CASSVGAASNYGYTF. The CDR3 DNA sequence: TGTGCCAGCAGCGTAGGGGCAGCTTCTAACTATGGCTACACCTTC.

The rearrangement joins TRBV6-5 to TRBJ1-1, with 7 bases aligning to TRBD1. The V gene end was trimmed by 2 bases and the J gene end by 4 bases; junction bases not matched to a gene: 10. CDR1 and CDR2 from the germline V gene are MNHEY and SVGAGI. This CDR3 has 16 residues. For the CDR3, the DNA is TGTGCCAGCAGTTACCGCCTCGATAACAGGGGCACTGAAGCTTTCTTT. Amino acid sequence: CASSYRLDNRGTEAFF.

The chain uses TRBV7-2 and TRBJ2-2, with 10 nucleotides matching TRBD2. The CDR3 length is 16 residues. The germline V gene has CDR1 SGHTA and CDR2 FQGNSA. The ends lost 2 bases at V and 3 bases at J; junction bases unmatched: 3. The CDR3 region has the DNA TGTGCCAGCAGCTTACGGACTAGCGGCTACACCGGGGAGCTGTTTTTT. It is translated as CASSLRTSGYTGELFF.

V usage is TRBV2 and J usage is TRBJ1-2; possibly TRBD1 for D (6 bases). This CDR3 contains 13 residues. CDR1 and CDR2 (germline): SNHLY, FYNNEI. V dropped 5 bases and J dropped 4 bases, with 11 bases sitting between them. Here the CDR3 reads CASSSGVVYGYTF. The CDR3 DNA reads TGTGCCAGCAGTTCAGGGGTTGTCTATGGCTACACCTTC.

The gene calls are TRBV7-2 and TRBJ2-2; tentatively, D is TRBD2 (7 bases). Trimming cost V 7 bases and J 6 bases, with 12 bases left between them. The CDR3 consists of 13 residues. The germline CDR1 and CDR2 sequences are SGHTA and FQGNSA. The CDR3, as DNA: TGTGCCAGCACCCTGGGGGGGCCCGGGGAGCTGTTTTTT. Protein: CASTLGGPGELFF.

A single count supports this clone. The V call is TRBV9, the J call TRBJ1-5; 9 nucleotides match TRBD1. The CDR3 is made up of 15 amino acids. Germline V gives CDR1 SGDLS, CDR2 YYNGEE. With 4 bases clipped from V and 1 base from J, the junction kept 3 bases outside the gene matches. The CDR3 reads CASSPGTGSNQPQHF. CDR3 coding DNA: TGTGCCAGCAGCCCGGGGACAGGGAGCAATCAGCCCCAGCATTTT.

The chain uses TRBV28 and TRBJ1-2, with D maybe TRBD1 (5 bases). V gave up 2 bases and J gave up 4 bases, with 8 bases separating them. Germline assignment: CDR1 MDHEN and CDR2 SYDVKM. The CDR3 is 13 amino acids. This chain's CDR3 is CASSLDRLYGYTF. CDR3 DNA: TGTGCCAGCAGTTTAGACAGACTCTATGGCTACACCTTC.

This chain connects TRBV6-5 to TRBJ1-6; 9 bases fit TRBD1. V gave up 4 bases and J gave up 10 bases; unmatched junction bases: 11. The CDR3 is 16 residues long. Germline V gene lookup returns CDR1 MNHEY and CDR2 SVGAGI. The CDR3 bases are TGTGCCAGCAGTTCGCAGGGGACAGGGTCTGGATCACCCCTCCACTTT. This codes for CASSSQGTGSGSPLHF.

The V and J genes are TRBV9 and TRBJ2-3, with a possible D match to TRBD2 (6 bases). Trimming cost V 0 bases and J 0 bases, with 11 bases left between them. Germline loops: CDR1 SGDLS, CDR2 YYNGEE. The CDR3 totals 16 residues. CDR3 coding DNA: TGTGCCAGCAGCGTAGGAGTAAGCGGGAGCACAGATACGCAGTATTTT. Encoded protein: CASSVGVSGSTDTQYF.